This T cell receptor beta chain was sequenced during a study of monozygotic twins with inflammatory bowel disease. TCRalpha and TCRbeta cDNA went through nested PCRs of roughly 15 and 9 cycles, two in total. TCRdb derives one entry per CDR3 protein from the 5' RACE reads, leaving out DNA. The table lists 300,000 to 400,000 distinct CDR3 sequences. Findings and caveats of the study: A reduction in TCRbeta diversity (inverse Simpson) was seen in IBD patients relative to healthy co-twins. Versus healthy twins, IBD patients showed fewer clonotypes shared with others, especially with disease activity. Comparison of concordant versus discordant twins revealed no difference in repertoire similarity, possibly due to limited power.

Notes on this clonotype: The antigen remains unidentified.

Specimen: blood. This TCR derives from a human donor with ulcerative colitis or Crohn's disease, or a healthy co-twin of an affected twin (not recorded which).

This chain's CDR3 is CASSIGLAGERDYEQYF. The gene calls are TRBV5-6 and TRBJ2-7; absent DNA, TCRdb's TRBD2 call cannot be checked. Germline CDR1 is SGHDT and CDR2 is YYEEEE. The CDR3 totals 17 residues.